These T cell receptor beta chains were read from a single sample in a study of T cell responses to AZD1222 COVID-19 vaccine. Assay used: immunoSEQ multiplex PCR; TCRdb lists only in-frame clones, some missing. The table has fewer than 100,000 clones, 87% seen once; the top ten hold more than 9%. The sample here was peripheral blood, taken 28 days after the second AZD1222 dose. The receptors come from an adult who received the AZD1222 COVID-19 vaccine. The CDR3 runs from the conserved cysteine through the conserved F or W. Each record gives: V gene, J gene, clone size, D gene, CDR3 protein, CDR3 DNA. The D gene is left open where the match is weak. Clone size, where shown, is once, few, many, or a class for clones that have expanded.

TRBV7-8	TRBJ2-1	-	-	CASSSGTPSYNEQFF	TGTGCCAGCAGTTCCGGGACACCCTCCTACAATGAGCAGTTCTTC
TRBV9	TRBJ2-7	-	TRBD1	CASSKQGKGSYEQYF	TGTGCCAGCAGCAAACAGGGGAAGGGGTCCTACGAGCAGTACTTC
TRBV6-1	TRBJ2-1	-	-	CASSEVGKYNEQFF	TGTGCCAGCAGTGAAGTCGGGAAATACAATGAGCAGTTCTTC
TRBV10-3	TRBJ2-7	-	-	CAISESYTEGYEQYF	TGTGCCATCAGTGAGTCGTACACAGAAGGCTACGAGCAGTACTTC
TRBV30	TRBJ1-2	-	-	CACPRTANYGYTF	TGTGCCTGCCCCAGGACAGCTAACTATGGCTACACCTTC
TRBV7-2	TRBJ2-2	-	TRBD2	CASSPSGTSGGRGTGELFF	TGTGCCAGCAGCCCCTCCGGGACTAGCGGGGGGCGGGGCACCGGGGAGCTGTTTTTT
TRBV10-3	TRBJ2-7	-	-	CAISDSGDSYEQYF	TGTGCCATCAGTGATTCCGGTGACTCCTACGAGCAGTACTTC
TRBV14	TRBJ1-2	-	TRBD1	CASSQPGTAYGYTF	TGTGCCAGCAGCCAACCCGGGACAGCGTATGGCTACACCTTC
TRBV5-1	TRBJ2-7	-	-	CASSLGTGSSYEQYF	TGCGCCAGCAGCTTGGGTACCGGGAGCTCCTACGAGCAGTACTTC
TRBV6-5	TRBJ2-3	-	TRBD2	CASRNSGASGDTQYF	TGTGCCAGCAGAAATAGCGGGGCCTCGGGGGATACGCAGTATTTT
TRBV7-2	TRBJ1-1	-	TRBD1	CASSTQGQINTEAFF	TGTGCCAGCAGCACCCAGGGACAGATTAACACTGAAGCTTTCTTT
TRBV11-2	TRBJ2-7	-	-	CASSLSSHEQYF	TGTGCCAGCAGCTTGTCAAGCCACGAGCAGTACTTC
TRBV9	TRBJ2-5	-	TRBD1	CASSLGLGQGKETQYF	TGTGCCAGCAGCCTAGGCTTAGGACAGGGTAAAGAGACCCAGTACTTC
TRBV9	TRBJ1-4	-	TRBD1	CASSSRRGHYEKLFF	TGTGCCAGCAGCTCCCGCAGGGGGCATTATGAAAAACTGTTTTTT
TRBV25-1	TRBJ2-7	once	-	CASSDPGRYEQYF	TGTGCCAGCAGTGATCCAGGCAGATACGAGCAGTACTTC
TRBV6-5	TRBJ2-6	-	TRBD1	CASSLRTGSGANVLTF	TGTGCCAGCAGTTTAAGGACAGGCTCTGGGGCCAACGTCCTGACTTTC
TRBV5-1	TRBJ2-3	once	-	CASSLVGGSTDTQYF	TGCGCCAGCAGCTTGGTAGGGGGAAGCACAGATACGCAGTATTTT
TRBV7-3	TRBJ2-1	few	-	CASSLGQYNEQFF	TGTGCCAGCAGCCTCGGACAGTACAATGAGCAGTTCTTC
TRBV18	TRBJ1-6	-	TRBD1	CASSPRTGEQEPLHF	TGTGCCAGCTCACCACGGACAGGGGAGCAGGAGCCCCTCCACTTT
TRBV28	TRBJ1-6	-	TRBD1	CASSYLRDRHSPLHF	TGTGCCAGCAGTTATCTGCGGGACAGACATTCACCCCTCCACTTT
TRBV7-8	TRBJ1-1	few	-	CASSLVRGNEAFF	TGTGCCAGCAGCTTAGTCCGGGGCAATGAAGCTTTCTTT
TRBV14	TRBJ2-3	few	-	CASSLGGDNNRDTQYF	TGTGCCAGCAGCCTAGGGGGGGATAATAATCGGGATACGCAGTATTTT
TRBV2	TRBJ1-3	-	-	CASSEADPNSGNTIYF	TGTGCCAGCAGTGAAGCAGACCCCAACTCTGGAAACACCATATATTTT
TRBV12-3/TRBV12-4	TRBJ2-5	-	-	CASSPGVWETQYF	TGTGCCAGCAGTCCGGGAGTCTGGGAGACCCAGTACTTC
TRBV7-9	TRBJ1-2	-	-	CASSPSRAQGSYGYTF	TGTGCCAGCAGCCCTTCCCGGGCCCAGGGTTCCTATGGCTACACCTTC
TRBV7-9	TRBJ1-5	-	TRBD1	CASSELDREGQPQHF	TGTGCCAGCAGCGAATTGGACAGGGAGGGTCAGCCCCAGCATTTT
TRBV11-2	TRBJ2-5	-	TRBD1	CASSFGQGNPFQETQYF	TGTGCCAGCAGCTTCGGACAGGGAAACCCCTTCCAAGAGACCCAGTACTTC
TRBV7-9	TRBJ2-7	-	-	CASSWGEYYEQYF	TGTGCCAGCAGCTGGGGCGAGTACTACGAGCAGTACTTC
TRBV19	TRBJ1-3	-	-	CASTLVGGVSGNTIYF	TGTGCCAGTACTCTGGTAGGCGGCGTCTCTGGAAACACCATATATTTT
TRBV7-9	TRBJ1-1	-	-	CASSQGANTEAFF	TGTGCCAGCAGCCAGGGCGCGAACACTGAAGCTTTCTTT
TRBV7-2	TRBJ1-1	-	-	CASRLYTGMNTEAFF	TGTGCCAGCAGGTTATATACAGGGATGAACACTGAAGCTTTCTTT
TRBV3-1/TRBV3-2	TRBJ1-4	-	TRBD1	CASSLPDRVRGANEKLFF	TGTGCCAGCAGCCTTCCGGACAGGGTTAGAGGGGCTAATGAAAAACTGTTTTTT
TRBV9	TRBJ2-7	few	-	CASSVGAGSLYEQYF	TGTGCCAGCAGCGTAGGGGCAGGTTCCCTCTACGAGCAGTACTTC
TRBV9	TRBJ1-1	-	-	CASSAGSFEGTEAFF	TGTGCCAGCAGCGCGGGGAGTTTCGAGGGGACTGAAGCTTTCTTT
TRBV11-2	TRBJ1-1	once	-	CASSYQADGNTEAFF	TGTGCCAGCAGCTATCAGGCCGACGGGAACACTGAAGCTTTCTTT
TRBV27	TRBJ2-2	once	-	CASSRIIGELFF	TGTGCCAGCAGTCGGATCATCGGGGAGCTGTTTTTT
TRBV5-4	TRBJ1-3	-	-	CASSLEGSSGNTIYF	TGTGCCAGCAGCTTGGAAGGGAGCTCTGGAAACACCATATATTTT
TRBV24-1	TRBJ2-7	-	TRBD1	CATSDRGQGNSYEQYF	TGTGCCACCAGTGACCGTGGACAGGGAAACTCCTACGAGCAGTACTTC
TRBV6-5	TRBJ1-5	-	TRBD1	CASSYSTGRNQPQHF	TGTGCCAGCAGTTACTCGACAGGGCGCAATCAGCCCCAGCATTTT
TRBV18	TRBJ1-2	-	-	CASSRSEDGVNGYTF	TGTGCCAGCTCACGGTCAGAGGACGGGGTAAATGGCTACACCTTC